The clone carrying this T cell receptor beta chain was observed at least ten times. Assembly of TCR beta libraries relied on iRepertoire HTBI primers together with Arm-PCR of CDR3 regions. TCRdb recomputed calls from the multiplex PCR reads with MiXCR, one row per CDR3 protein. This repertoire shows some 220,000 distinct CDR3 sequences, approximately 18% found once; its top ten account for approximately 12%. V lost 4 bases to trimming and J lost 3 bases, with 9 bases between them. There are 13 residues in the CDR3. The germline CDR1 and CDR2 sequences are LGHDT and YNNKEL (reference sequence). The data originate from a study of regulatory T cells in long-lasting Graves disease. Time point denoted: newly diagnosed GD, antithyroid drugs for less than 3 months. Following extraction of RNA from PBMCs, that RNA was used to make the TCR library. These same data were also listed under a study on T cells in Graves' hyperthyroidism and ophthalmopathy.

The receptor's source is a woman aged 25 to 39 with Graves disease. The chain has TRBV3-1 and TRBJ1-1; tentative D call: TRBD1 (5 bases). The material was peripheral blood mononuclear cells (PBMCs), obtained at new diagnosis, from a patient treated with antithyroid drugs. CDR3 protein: CASSREGHTEAFF. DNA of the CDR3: TGTGCCAGCAGCCGGGAGGGGCACACTGAAGCTTTCTTT.